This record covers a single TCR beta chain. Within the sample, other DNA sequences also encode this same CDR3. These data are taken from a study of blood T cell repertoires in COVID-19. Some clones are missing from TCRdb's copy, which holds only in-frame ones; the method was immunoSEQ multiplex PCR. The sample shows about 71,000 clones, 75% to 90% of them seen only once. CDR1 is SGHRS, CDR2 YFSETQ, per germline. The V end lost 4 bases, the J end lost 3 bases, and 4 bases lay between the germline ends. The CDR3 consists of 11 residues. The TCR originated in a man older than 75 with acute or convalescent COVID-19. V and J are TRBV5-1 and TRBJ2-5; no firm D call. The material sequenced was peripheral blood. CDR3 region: CASSVKETQYF. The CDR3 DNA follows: TGCGCCAGCAGCGTCAAAGAGACCCAGTACTTC.